This TCR beta chain was recorded in a study of Ad26.COV2.S vaccination and SARS-CoV-2 variants. Study background: Intramuscular Ad26.COV2.S at 5x10^10 or 1x10^11 viral particles. Study-wide results and limits: Placebo recipients trailed vaccine recipients in spike-specific TCR breadth.

Treatment in this sample: some 20 received Ad26.COV2.S at low or high dose, single or two shots; 5 received placebo; per-sample allocation not given. Sampling took place 63 days after the first vaccine or placebo injection. In Boston, the donor was an adult between 18-55 years of age. V lost 6 bases, J lost 5 bases, and 9 bases stayed unmatched. Per the germline V gene, CDR1 is SNHLY and CDR2 is FYNNEI. The length of the CDR3 is 15 residues. TCRdb keeps only in-frame clones here, not all; method: immunoSEQ multiplex PCR. Of around 450,000 clones listed, around nine tenths are singletons. Details on this clone: The antigen remains undetermined.

Here the sequenced sample was peripheral blood, taken in a trial of Ad26.COV2.S vaccine versus placebo. The receptor was isolated from a person between 18 and 60 years old who received the Ad26.COV2.S COVID-19 vaccine or a placebo. The V gene is TRBV2, the J gene TRBJ2-1; 8 bases match TRBD2. The DNA for the CDR3 is TGTGCCAGCAGCGCCGGGAGGGGGTTGAACAATGAGCAGTTCTTC. This encodes CASSAGRGLNNEQFF.